The next 19 T cell receptor beta chains were all read from a single sample in a study of CD8+CD57+ T cells in acquired aplastic anemia. Template material for TCR beta VDJ and CDR3 profiling consisted of genomic DNA. TCRdb reprocessed the reads with MiXCR, giving one entry per CDR3 protein. The table has 450,000 to 550,000 distinct CDR3 sequences, around 30% seen once; the top ten hold nearly 0.85%. CD8+CD57+ cell expansion, shown by flow cytometry, had occurred in the patients selected for sequencing. Sequenced sample: sorted CD4+, CD8+, or CD8+CD57+ T cells (not recorded which) from PBMCs. Receptors were obtained from a human donor with aplastic anemia.

The chain has TRBV5-1 and TRBJ2-5; D is unresolved. The length of the CDR3 is 15 residues. The V and J ends lost 2 bases and 5 bases respectively, with 16 bases between them. Germline lookup yields CDR1 SGHRS and CDR2 YFSETQ. CDR3: CASSLSSLDLETQYF. The DNA of the CDR3 is TGCGCCAGCAGCTTAAGCAGCTTAGATCTGGAGACCCAGTACTTC. The full variable domain, its missing parts supplied by reference TRBV5-1 and TRBJ2-5, is KAGVTQTPRYLIKTRGQQVTLSCSPISGHRSVSWYQQTPGQGLQFLFEYFSETQRNKGNFPGRFSGRQFSNSRSEMNVSTLELGDSALYLCASSLSSLDLETQYFGPGTRLLVL.

The chain couples TRBV2 to TRBJ2-7; TRBD2 matches 14 bases. Trimming took 8 bases from V and 2 from J; bases not matched to a gene: 2. The CDR3 is 14 amino acids. Germline V gives CDR1 SNHLY, CDR2 FYNNEI. CDR3 amino acids: CASVTSGRAYEQYF. Written as DNA, the CDR3 is TGTGCCAGCGTGACTAGCGGGAGGGCCTACGAGCAGTACTTC.

The chain couples TRBV25-1 to TRBJ2-7; D is possibly TRBD1 (6 bases). CDR3 size: 14 residues. Trimming removed 7 bases at V and 1 base at J, with 14 bases between. Germline CDR1 reads MGHDK; CDR2 reads SYGVNS. CDR3 residues: CASNRDTDSYEQYF. As DNA, the CDR3 is TGTGCCAGCAACCGGGACACAGATTCCTACGAGCAGTACTTC.

At least ten counts were recorded for this clonotype. The chain joins TRBV5-1 to TRBJ1-2; TRBD1 is a possible D gene (5 bases). Looked up from germline, CDR1 is SGHRS and CDR2 is YFSETQ. The CDR3 length is 14 residues. The V gene lost 4 bases and the J gene lost 6 bases, with 16 bases spanning the gap. The CDR3 sequence is CASSLRTLADGYTF. The CDR3 DNA follows: TGCGCCAGCAGCCTCAGGACACTTGCGGATGGCTACACCTTC.

This clonotype appeared many times. J is TRBJ1-5 and V is TRBV20-1, with D tentatively TRBD1 (6 bases). The V and J ends lost 3 bases and 2 bases respectively, with 11 bases between them. In germline, CDR1 is DFQATT, CDR2 SNEGSKA (reference sequence). This CDR3 has 14 amino acids. The CDR3 sequence: CSASVQGGNQPQHF. The DNA of the CDR3 is TGCAGTGCTAGTGTACAGGGCGGCAATCAGCCCCAGCATTTT.

This clonotype came up many times. The chain couples TRBV2 to TRBJ1-3, with D perhaps TRBD1 (5 bases). This CDR3 is 18 amino acids long. The V gene's germline CDR1 is SNHLY and CDR2 FYNNEI. V was cut by 6 bases and J by 2 bases, with 23 bases left in between. The CDR3 region has the DNA TGTGCCAGCAGACGCGTCAGGGAGGCTCCTAAAACTGGAAACACCATATATTTT. As protein: CASRRVREAPKTGNTIYF.

This clonotype was seen a handful of times. The chain has TRBV18 and TRBJ1-2; D is perhaps TRBD1 (6 bases). V dropped 3 bases and J dropped 0 bases, with 11 bases sitting between them. Germline CDR1 and CDR2: KGHSH and LQKENI. CDR3 size: 15 residues. The CDR3 protein is CASSPQTGSNYGYTF. The CDR3 nucleotides read TGTGCCAGCTCACCCCAGACAGGTTCTAACTATGGCTACACCTTC.

The rearrangement uses TRBV3-1 and TRBJ1-2; D is undetermined. CDR1 and CDR2 (germline): LGHDT, YNNKEL (reference sequence). The CDR3 is 13 amino acids. With 4 bases removed from V and 2 bases from J, the gap between germline ends came to 8 bases. The CDR3 coding sequence is TGTGCCAGCAGCCCCCCCGCAAACTATGGCTACACCTTC. It specifies CASSPPANYGYTF.

As for this clonotype: Compared with germline, one end of the junction differs, possibly owing to a read error. The rearrangement links TRBV15 to TRBJ1-2; D is unclear. CDR1 and CDR2 from the germline V gene are LNHNV and YYDKDF (reference sequence). CDR3 length: 14 amino acids. CDR3 nucleotides: TGTGCCACCCGCATCGGCAGCGGAAACTACGGCTACACCTTC. Protein: CATRIGSGNYGYTF. The full variable domain, with the rest looked up from reference TRBV15 and TRBJ1-2, is DAMVIQNPRYQVTQFGKPVTLSCSQTLNHNVMYWYQQKSSQAPKLLFHYYDKDFNNEADTPDNFQSRRPNTSFCFLDIRSPGLGDTAMYLCATRIGSGNYGYTFGSGTRLTVV.

The chain uses TRBV5-6 and TRBJ2-7, with 14 bases that match TRBD2. V trimming: 0 bases; J trimming: 1 base; junction bases outside the gene matches: 3. Germline V gene sequence: CDR1 SGHDT, CDR2 YYEEEE. CDR3 length equals 17 residues. The CDR3 sequence is CASSLDGLAGGSYEQYF. DNA for the CDR3: TGTGCCAGCAGCTTGGACGGACTAGCGGGAGGTTCCTACGAGCAGTACTTC.

The CDR3 protein is CSAPKGTAEVYEQYF. CDR3 DNA: TGCAGTGCCCCTAAGGGGACAGCCGAGGTTTACGAGCAGTACTTC. V gene TRBV20-1 combines with J gene TRBJ2-7; 7 bases line up with TRBD1. The length of the CDR3 is 15 residues. The germline V gene has CDR1 DFQATT and CDR2 SNEGSKA (reference sequence). V was pared by 6 bases and J by 4 bases, with 15 bases of the junction left unmatched.

This clonotype was counted ten times or more. This sequence joins TRBV15 and TRBJ2-5; D is unclear. The CDR3 spans 15 residues. Deletions cut 0 bases from V and 4 bases from J, with 12 bases between. From germline, CDR1 is LNHNV and CDR2 YYDKDF (reference sequence). CDR3 region: CATSRDRLGPETQYF. CDR3 bases: TGTGCCACCAGCAGAGATCGGTTAGGGCCAGAGACCCAGTACTTC.

This clonotype was observed at least ten times. The chain combines TRBV5-1 with TRBJ2-7; weak D call: TRBD2 (6 bases). Germline CDR1 is SGHRS and CDR2 is YFSETQ. The CDR3 consists of 13 residues. The V gene lost 4 bases and the J gene lost 5 bases, with 13 bases spanning the gap. CDR3 amino acids: CASSPAGGNEQYF. Here the CDR3 DNA reads TGCGCCAGCAGCCCCGCTGGGGGGAACGAGCAGTACTTC.

The CDR3 is CASRAPGQGLGEQYF. CDR3 DNA: TGTGCCAGCAGAGCGCCGGGACAGGGGCTGGGCGAGCAGTACTTC. The chain is built from TRBV28 and TRBJ2-7, with TRBD1 identical over 10 bases. The CDR3 totals 15 residues. CDR1 and CDR2 from the germline V gene are MDHEN and SYDVKM. The V segment lost 6 bases and the J segment 6 bases; nucleotides outside the gene matches: 11.

V is TRBV20-1 and J is TRBJ2-4; no reliable D call. The V gene's germline CDR1 is DFQATT and CDR2 SNEGSKA (reference sequence). This CDR3 comprises 14 residues. Trimming left V 6 bases short and J 0 bases short, with 12 bases between. Here the CDR3 reads CSAPGSLAKNIQYF. The CDR3 DNA reads TGCAGTGCCCCCGGGTCTCTAGCCAAAAACATTCAGTACTTC.

The chain carries TRBV28 and TRBJ1-2, with 7 bases fitting TRBD1. This CDR3 region has 14 residues. Germline V gene lookup returns CDR1 MDHEN and CDR2 SYDVKM. Trimming cost V 6 bases and J 8 bases; bases outside gene matches: 12. In DNA, the CDR3 is TGTGCCAGCAGCACCGCCGACAGGGTAGGGGGCTACACCTTC. This codes for CASSTADRVGGYTF.

This chain links TRBV20-1 with TRBJ2-1; 8 nucleotides line up with TRBD2. The CDR3 is made up of 16 amino acids. The V segment lost 3 bases and the J segment 2 bases; nucleotides outside the gene matches: 9. Germline-derived CDR1 and CDR2 are DFQATT and SNEGSKA (reference sequence). The CDR3 reads CSASGGSGVTYNEQFF. In nucleotides, the CDR3 is TGCAGTGCTAGTGGTGGTAGCGGGGTAACCTACAATGAGCAGTTCTTC.

This clonotype came up many times. The J gene is TRBJ2-3, the V gene TRBV25-1, with TRBD2 as a possible D gene (6 bases). The CDR3 is 14 residues long. V was cut by 1 base and J by 1 base, with 6 bases left in between. Germline lookup yields CDR1 MGHDK and CDR2 SYGVNS. CDR3 nucleotide sequence: TGTGCCAGCAGTGAATCGGGGGGCACAGATACGCAGTATTTT. Translated: CASSESGGTDTQYF.

As to this clonotype: This clone may be a read error of a much larger clone one base away. The CDR3 DNA reads as TGTGCCAGCAGCCCCAGAGGGACAGAAGAGACCCAGTACTTC. Translation gives CASSPRGTEETQYF. This rearrangement joins TRBV7-8 to TRBJ2-5; 7 bases align to TRBD1. V lost 5 bases, J lost 3 bases, and 6 bases stayed unmatched. The germline V gene encodes CDR1 SGHVS and CDR2 FQNEAQ. The CDR3 runs 14 residues.